This entry lists 5 T cell receptor beta chains sequenced from one sample in a study of blood T cell repertoires in COVID-19. Clones were sequenced by immunoSEQ multiplex PCR, and TCRdb holds only the in-frame ones, with some missing. Of 90,000 to 150,000 clones in the sample, about four fifths were seen once. Source material: peripheral blood. These receptors all come from a woman of 80 years or more with acute or convalescent COVID-19.

As concerns this clone: Other DNA sequences from this sample encode an identical CDR3 as well. The chain recombines TRBV2 with TRBJ2-1, with 10 bases identical to TRBD2. V shed 6 bases, J shed 4 bases, and the junction held 3 bases outside the gene matches. The CDR3 is 14 amino acids. Germline assignment: CDR1 SNHLY and CDR2 FYNNEI. CDR3 sequence (DNA): TGTGCCAGCAGCTGGACTAGCGGATACAATGAGCAGTTCTTC. Translating gives CASSWTSGYNEQFF.

The gene calls are TRBV4-3 and TRBJ2-4; maybe TRBD2 (5 bases). V was trimmed by 0 bases and J by 16 bases, leaving 19 bases between them. This CDR3 contains 14 residues. Germline CDR1 reads LGHNA; CDR2 reads YSLEER. CDR3 DNA sequence: TGCGCCAGCAGCCAAGATTGGCCTAGCAGGCTAGGTTACTTC. Residues: CASSQDWPSRLGYF.

This clone showed up just once. The chain joins TRBV5-1 to TRBJ1-1; weak D call: TRBD1 (5 bases). CDR1 is SGHRS, CDR2 YFSETQ, per germline. Trimming stripped 1 base from V and 3 bases from J, with 7 bases between. CDR3 length: 13 residues. The CDR3 DNA follows: TGCGCCAGCAGCTTGCAAGGGGACACTGAAGCTTTCTTT. Its translation is CASSLQGDTEAFF.

This clone was counted ten times or more. The chain recombines TRBV5-4 with TRBJ1-3, with D perhaps matching TRBD1 (5 bases). CDR3 length: 15 residues. Germline V gene lookup returns CDR1 SGHNT and CDR2 YYREEE (reference sequence). V shed 3 bases and J shed 3 bases, with 13 bases lying between them. CDR3 DNA: TGTGCCAGCAGCTGGGGCGGGAGCAATGGAAACACCATATATTTT. Its protein product is CASSWGGSNGNTIYF.

This chain connects TRBV12-3 or TRBV12-4 to TRBJ2-5, with D tentatively TRBD1 (5 bases). Trimming stripped 4 bases from V and 5 bases from J, with 11 bases between. This CDR3 spans 13 amino acids. The chain's CDR3 is CASSWQGTETQYF. As DNA, the CDR3 is TGTGCCAGCAGTTGGCAGGGAACCGAGACCCAGTACTTC.